Listed below are T cell receptor beta chains from one sample, sequenced in a study of blood T cell repertoires in COVID-19. Sequenced by immunoSEQ multiplex PCR; TCRdb stores in-frame clones only, minus some. The table has 75,000 to 95,000 clones, approximately 83% seen once. Sequenced input: peripheral blood. These receptors were obtained from a man aged 55 to 70 with acute or convalescent COVID-19. Both conserved end residues are part of each CDR3. Fields, in order: V gene, D gene, J gene, clone size, CDR3 DNA, CDR3 protein. A D gene is named only where the DNA matches it firmly. Clone size is given for some rows only: seen once, a few or many times, or a class if the clone is expanded.

v_call: TRBV9; d_call: NA; j_call: TRBJ2-7; clone_size: NA; cdr3_nt: TGTGCCAGCAGCTTGCAGTACGGGGACTACGAGCAGTACTTC; cdr3_aa: CASSLQYGDYEQYF
v_call: TRBV18; d_call: TRBD1; j_call: TRBJ1-2; clone_size: NA; cdr3_nt: TGTGCCAGCTCACCCAGAGCTACAGGGGATAACTATGGCTACACCTTC; cdr3_aa: CASSPRATGDNYGYTF
v_call: TRBV20-1; d_call: NA; j_call: TRBJ1-1; clone_size: NA; cdr3_nt: TGCAGTGCTAAGTACAGGAATGAAGCTTTCTTT; cdr3_aa: CSAKYRNEAFF
v_call: TRBV6-5; d_call: TRBD1; j_call: TRBJ2-7; clone_size: NA; cdr3_nt: TGTGCCATCGCCCCGGGACAGGGAGTATACGAGCAGTACTTC; cdr3_aa: CAIAPGQGVYEQYF
v_call: TRBV19; d_call: NA; j_call: TRBJ2-7; clone_size: NA; cdr3_nt: TGTGCCAGTAGTATTCTCGGACTGGGAACGGGGGACGAGCAGTACTTC; cdr3_aa: CASSILGLGTGDEQYF
v_call: TRBV5-4; d_call: NA; j_call: TRBJ1-2; clone_size: NA; cdr3_nt: TGTGCCAGCAGCCAAGACAGGCGGAATCCTAACTATGGCTACACCTTC; cdr3_aa: CASSQDRRNPNYGYTF
v_call: TRBV19; d_call: TRBD1; j_call: TRBJ2-1; clone_size: once; cdr3_nt: TGTGCCAGTAGTATAGGGACAGGGACGTACAATGAGCAGTTCTTC; cdr3_aa: CASSIGTGTYNEQFF
v_call: TRBV3-1/TRBV3-2; d_call: NA; j_call: TRBJ1-3; clone_size: NA; cdr3_nt: TGTGCCAGCAGTCCGGGGGGCCACTCTGGAAACACCATATATTTT; cdr3_aa: CASSPGGHSGNTIYF
v_call: TRBV15; d_call: NA; j_call: TRBJ1-5; clone_size: NA; cdr3_nt: TGTGCCACCAGCAGAGTCCAGGGTCCTAATCAGCCCCAGCATTTT; cdr3_aa: CATSRVQGPNQPQHF
v_call: TRBV29-1; d_call: NA; j_call: TRBJ1-2; clone_size: NA; cdr3_nt: TGCAGCGTTGCAGGGACAACGAGACGTGGCTACACCTTC; cdr3_aa: CSVAGTTRRGYTF
v_call: TRBV27; d_call: TRBD1; j_call: TRBJ2-5; clone_size: NA; cdr3_nt: TGTGCCAGCAGCCCTTGGGACAGCGGAGAGACCCAGTACTTC; cdr3_aa: CASSPWDSGETQYF
v_call: TRBV5-1; d_call: NA; j_call: TRBJ2-2; clone_size: NA; cdr3_nt: TGCGCCAGCAGCGCGGTGGAGACAGGCATCACCGGGGAGCTGTTTTTT; cdr3_aa: CASSAVETGITGELFF
v_call: TRBV6-5; d_call: TRBD1; j_call: TRBJ2-1; clone_size: NA; cdr3_nt: TGTGCCAGCAGTTTAACAGGGGTCGATGAGCAGTTCTTC; cdr3_aa: CASSLTGVDEQFF
v_call: TRBV19; d_call: TRBD2; j_call: TRBJ2-1; clone_size: NA; cdr3_nt: TGTGCCAGTAGTATTGCTAGCGGGACCCACAATGAGCAGTTCTTC; cdr3_aa: CASSIASGTHNEQFF
v_call: TRBV11-2; d_call: NA; j_call: TRBJ2-1; clone_size: NA; cdr3_nt: TGTGCCAGCAGCTTAGATCGGGGGGACACCAATGAGCAGTTCTTC; cdr3_aa: CASSLDRGDTNEQFF
v_call: TRBV12-5; d_call: TRBD1; j_call: TRBJ2-7; clone_size: NA; cdr3_nt: TGTGCTAGTGGTTACACAGGGGGCTACGAGCAGTACTTC; cdr3_aa: CASGYTGGYEQYF
v_call: TRBV6-2/TRBV6-3; d_call: TRBD2; j_call: TRBJ2-7; clone_size: NA; cdr3_nt: TGTGCCAGCAGTTACGGGGCCGACAGCGCCGGGGGGGAGCAGTACTTC; cdr3_aa: CASSYGADSAGGEQYF
v_call: TRBV25-1; d_call: TRBD1; j_call: TRBJ2-2; clone_size: NA; cdr3_nt: TGTGCCAGCCGCCCCCCGGGACAGGGATTGGCCGGGGAGCTGTTTTTT; cdr3_aa: CASRPPGQGLAGELFF
v_call: TRBV29-1; d_call: TRBD2; j_call: TRBJ2-2; clone_size: NA; cdr3_nt: TGCAGCGTTGCCGACGTTAGCGGGGGGGCCGGGGAGCTGTTTTTT; cdr3_aa: CSVADVSGGAGELFF
v_call: TRBV3-1/TRBV3-2; d_call: NA; j_call: TRBJ1-1; clone_size: NA; cdr3_nt: TGTGCCAGCAGCCTGGGACAGAACACTGAAGCTTTCTTT; cdr3_aa: CASSLGQNTEAFF
v_call: TRBV4-1; d_call: NA; j_call: TRBJ1-1; clone_size: NA; cdr3_nt: TGCGCCAGCAGCCAAGAAAGGACGGCAGGGGAAGCTTTCTTT; cdr3_aa: CASSQERTAGEAFF
v_call: TRBV4-3; d_call: NA; j_call: TRBJ1-2; clone_size: NA; cdr3_nt: TGCGCCAGCAGCCAGATCGGGGAGGGGATGATTAGTGGCTACACCTTC; cdr3_aa: CASSQIGEGMISGYTF
v_call: TRBV19; d_call: TRBD2; j_call: TRBJ2-5; clone_size: NA; cdr3_nt: TGTGCCAGTAGTTCGAAGACTAGCGGGGGGGCAAAGACCCAGTACTTC; cdr3_aa: CASSSKTSGGAKTQYF
v_call: TRBV18; d_call: NA; j_call: TRBJ1-1; clone_size: NA; cdr3_nt: TGTGCCAGCTCACAGGACAGGAACACTGAAGCTTTCTTT; cdr3_aa: CASSQDRNTEAFF
v_call: TRBV5-1; d_call: NA; j_call: TRBJ2-1; clone_size: NA; cdr3_nt: TGCGCCAGCAGCCGTAGGCGGGAACATGAGCAGTTCTTC; cdr3_aa: CASSRRREHEQFF